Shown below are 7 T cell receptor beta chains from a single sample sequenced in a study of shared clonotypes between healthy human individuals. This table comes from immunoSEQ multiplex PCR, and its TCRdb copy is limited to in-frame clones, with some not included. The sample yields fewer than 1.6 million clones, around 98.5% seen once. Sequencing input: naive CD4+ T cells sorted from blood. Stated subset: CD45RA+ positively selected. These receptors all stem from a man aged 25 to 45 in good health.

CDR3 protein: CSARSIETQYF. The CDR3 coding sequence is TGCAGTGCTAGATCTATAGAGACCCAGTACTTC. The chain links TRBV20-1 to TRBJ2-5; D ambiguous. The CDR3 totals 11 residues. Per germline, CDR1 DFQATT and CDR2 SNEGSKA (reference sequence). Trimming pared 2 bases from V and 4 bases from J, leaving 5 bases between.

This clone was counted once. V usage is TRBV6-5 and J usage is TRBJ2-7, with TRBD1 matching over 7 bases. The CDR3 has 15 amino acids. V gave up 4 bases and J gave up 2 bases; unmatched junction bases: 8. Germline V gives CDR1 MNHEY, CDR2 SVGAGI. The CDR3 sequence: CASSSTGVPAYEQYF. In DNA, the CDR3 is TGTGCCAGCAGTTCCACAGGGGTTCCGGCCTACGAGCAGTACTTC.

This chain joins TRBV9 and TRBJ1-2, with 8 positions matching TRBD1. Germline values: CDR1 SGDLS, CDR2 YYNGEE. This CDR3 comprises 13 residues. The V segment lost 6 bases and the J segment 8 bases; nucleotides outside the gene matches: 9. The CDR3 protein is CASTAHQGAGYTF. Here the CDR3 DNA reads TGTGCCAGCACAGCACATCAGGGGGCGGGCTACACCTTC.

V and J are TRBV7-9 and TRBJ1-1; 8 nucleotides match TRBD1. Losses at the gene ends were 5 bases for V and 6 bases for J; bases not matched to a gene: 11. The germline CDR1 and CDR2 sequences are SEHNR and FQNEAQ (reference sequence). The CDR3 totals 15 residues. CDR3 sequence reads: CASSPQDRDNPEAFF. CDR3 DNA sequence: TGTGCCAGCAGCCCACAGGACAGGGATAATCCTGAAGCTTTCTTT.

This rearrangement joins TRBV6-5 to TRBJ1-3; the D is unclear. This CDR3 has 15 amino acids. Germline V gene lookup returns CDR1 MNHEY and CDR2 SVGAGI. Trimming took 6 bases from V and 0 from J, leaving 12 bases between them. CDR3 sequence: CASSRTQSSGNTIYF. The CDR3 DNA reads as TGTGCCAGCAGCCGAACACAGTCCTCTGGAAACACCATATATTTT.

Written as DNA, the CDR3 is TGTGCCAGCAGCAGGCAGAGCTTAGAACCTTACGAGCAGTACTTC. Residues: CASSRQSLEPYEQYF. The chain recombines TRBV7-2 with TRBJ2-7, with no clear D. The CDR3 runs to 15 residues. V was shortened by 5 bases and J by 4 bases, with 18 bases between the two germline ends. In germline, CDR1 is SGHTA, CDR2 FQGNSA.

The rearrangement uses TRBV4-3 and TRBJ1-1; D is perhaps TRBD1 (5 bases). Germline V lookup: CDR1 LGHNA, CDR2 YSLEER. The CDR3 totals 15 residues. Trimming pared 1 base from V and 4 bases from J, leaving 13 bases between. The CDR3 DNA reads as TGCGCCAGCAGCCAAGGGGTCAGGGTGGGCACTGAAGCTTTCTTT. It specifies CASSQGVRVGTEAFF.